This T cell receptor (beta chain) originates from a study of blood T cell repertoires in COVID-19. The overall study: T cells, B-cell-depleted T cells, or PBMCs provided the cDNA or gDNA that served as material.

Clones were read by immunoSEQ multiplex PCR, and TCRdb kept only the in-frame ones, dropping some. In the table there are about 110,000 clones, 85% to 90% of which are singletons. The germline CDR1 and CDR2 sequences are SGHAT and FQNNGV. The V segment lost 0 bases and the J segment 4 bases; nucleotides outside the gene matches: 5. This CDR3 region has 15 residues. The chain links TRBV11-2 to TRBJ1-2; TRBD1 agrees at 7 bases. The sequence was obtained from a woman aged 55-70 years with COVID-19, enrolled during active disease. Input material: peripheral blood. CDR3 protein: CASSLDRGFGYGYTF. The DNA of the CDR3 is TGTGCCAGCAGCTTAGACAGGGGGTTCGGCTATGGCTACACCTTC.